The clone carrying this T cell receptor beta chain was observed a few times. The antigen is undetermined. This sample was included in a study of blood T cells in healthy people across ages. Study results and caveats: Among T cells, TCR beta diversity per million cells dropped roughly linearly as age rose. In long-lived donors, naive CD4+ cell counts and diversity exceeded those of aged donors.

Deletions cut 4 bases from V and 7 bases from J, with 19 bases between. The CDR3 totals 16 residues. The use of a sample-barcoded 5' primer and a J-beta primer mix characterized a second PCR of roughly 6 to 11 cycles. Each CDR3 protein gets one entry after TCRdb re-called the 5' RACE reads with MiXCR. Among around 1,000,000 distinct CDR3 sequences listed, around 27% were seen once. This sample was also put to use in a study of T cells of mothers and their children.

The receptor was isolated from a girl aged 2 to 10 in good health. This chain links TRBV23-1 with TRBJ1-4, with D uncertain. TRBV23-1 belongs to the ORF category, with a function that is uncertain. Sequencing was carried out using blood. CDR3 nucleotides: TGCGCCAGCAGTCCTTCCAAGGACGAGGAGGGTGAAAAACTGTTTTTT. Translated, it gives CASSPSKDEEGEKLFF.